The 20 T cell receptor beta chains below all came from one sample that was sequenced in a study of beta chain features in type 1 diabetes. The entirety of the isolated RNA underwent reverse transcription, so expressed TCRB transcripts were sequenced. Produced via immunoSEQ multiplex PCR; TCRdb's table is partial and in-frame only. The sample carries 900,000 or so clones, under 20% recorded once. The sequencing input was naive CD4+ T cells from blood. The receptor source for this set is a young woman in good health.

This clone was seen a few times. This chain joins TRBV27 and TRBJ2-1; the D gene is possibly TRBD2 (6 bases). Looked up from germline, CDR1 is MNHEY and CDR2 is SMNVEV (reference sequence). The CDR3 is 15 amino acids. With 8 bases removed from V and 0 bases from J, the gap between germline ends came to 14 bases. This chain's CDR3 is CASGTRGTSYNEQFF. In DNA form, the CDR3 reads TGTGCCAGCGGAACCCGCGGGACCTCCTACAATGAGCAGTTCTTC.

V and J are TRBV7-9 and TRBJ1-2; perhaps TRBD1 as D (6 bases). Per germline, CDR1 SEHNR and CDR2 FQNEAQ (reference sequence). Deletions cut 3 bases from V and 5 bases from J, with 13 bases between. The CDR3 has 14 amino acids. The chain's CDR3 is CASSFGTRVYGYTF. CDR3 DNA: TGTGCCAGCAGCTTCGGGACAAGGGTATATGGCTACACCTTC.

The gene calls are TRBV18 and TRBJ2-7; 7 bases agree with TRBD1. This CDR3 contains 16 residues. V dropped 4 bases and J dropped 4; count of bases not matched to a gene: 13. CDR1 KGHSH and CDR2 LQKENI come from the germline V gene. CDR3 in amino acids: CASSQRTGQTTYEQYF. CDR3 coding DNA: TGTGCCAGCTCACAGAGGACGGGACAGACAACATACGAGCAGTACTTC. Looking up the rest from reference TRBV18 and TRBJ2-7 gives the full variable domain: NAGVMQNPRHLVRRRGQEARLRCSPMKGHSHVYWYRQLPEEGLKFMVYLQKENIIDESGMPKERFSAEFPKEGPSILRIQQVVRGDSAAYFCASSQRTGQTTYEQYFGPGTRLTVT.

The chain has TRBV4-1 and TRBJ2-1; 9 bases map to TRBD1. The CDR3 sequence is 17 residues long. Germline V gene lookup returns CDR1 MGHRA and CDR2 YSYEKL. With V trimmed by 1 base and J by 8 bases, 12 bases remained unmatched. The CDR3 DNA reads as TGCGCCAGCAGCCAAGGGAGAGGGACAGGGCCTATCGATGAGCAGTTCTTC. Protein: CASSQGRGTGPIDEQFF.

CDR3 DNA sequence: TGTGCCACCAGCAGAGGAATCCGGGGAGGGTCCTACGAGCAGTACTTC. As protein: CATSRGIRGGSYEQYF. The chain couples TRBV15 to TRBJ2-7; TRBD2 matches at 7 bases. The length of the CDR3 is 16 residues. The germline gives CDR1 LNHNV, CDR2 YYDKDF (reference sequence). Trimming cost V 1 base and J 1 base; bases outside gene matches: 7.

This sequence joins TRBV4-3 and TRBJ1-2, with D perhaps matching TRBD1 (6 bases). The CDR3 has 18 residues. Trimming took off 0 bases at V and 4 bases at J, with 21 bases between the two ends. Germline lookup yields CDR1 LGHNA and CDR2 YSLEER. In DNA, the CDR3 is TGCGCCAGCAGCCAAGAGGGCAGGGGCTCGGATGCAATCTATGGCTACACCTTC. This sequence encodes CASSQEGRGSDAIYGYTF.

A few counts support this clone. The chain carries TRBV19 and TRBJ1-5; D is unclear. Per germline, CDR1 LNHDA and CDR2 SQIVND (reference sequence). The CDR3 has 12 amino acids. The V end was cut by 5 bases, the J end by 5 bases, with 7 bases between. The CDR3 DNA reads TGTGCCAGTAGTTGGGGTCATCAGCCCCAGCATTTT. It codes for CASSWGHQPQHF.

Only a few counts were recorded for this clone. This chain links TRBV5-6 with TRBJ2-7; possibly TRBD2 for D (5 bases). CDR1 and CDR2 (germline): SGHDT, YYEEEE. This CDR3 contains 17 residues. Trimming pared 1 base from V and 0 bases from J, leaving 17 bases between. CDR3 protein: CASSLMFGWEFSYEQYF. In nucleotides, the CDR3 is TGTGCCAGCAGCTTGATGTTCGGGTGGGAGTTCTCCTACGAGCAGTACTTC.

For the CDR3, the DNA is TGTGCCAGCAGTTTACGAGGGCTTGACAAAAACATTCAGTACTTC. Its translation: CASSLRGLDKNIQYF. V and J are TRBV28 and TRBJ2-4, with a weak D call TRBD2 (5 bases). The CDR3 extends over 15 amino acids. The V and J ends lost 2 bases and 3 bases respectively, with 11 bases between them. Looked up from germline, CDR1 is MDHEN and CDR2 is SYDVKM.

This clone was picked up a small number of times. The rearrangement uses TRBV7-2 and TRBJ1-2; maybe TRBD1 (5 bases). The V and J ends lost 3 bases and 8 bases respectively, with 19 bases between them. The CDR3 runs 15 residues. Per germline, CDR1 SGHTA and CDR2 FQGNSA. The CDR3 is CASSLTRDVIAGYTF. The CDR3 region has the DNA TGTGCCAGCAGCTTGACCCGGGACGTAATAGCAGGCTACACCTTC.

The table lists this clone with a few counts. One junction end does not reproduce the germline sequence, and a read error may be involved. This rearrangement joins TRBV19 to TRBJ1-4, with unresolved D. The germline V gene encodes CDR1 LNHDA and CDR2 SQIVND (reference sequence). This CDR3 has 14 residues. This chain's CDR3 is CASSIPTASKNLFF. CDR3 coding DNA: TGTGCCAGTAGTATACCCACAGCCTCGAAAAATCTGTTTTTT. The variable domain in full, completed from reference TRBV19 and TRBJ1-4, reads DGGITQSPKYLFRKEGQNVTLSCEQNLNHDAMYWYRQDPGQGLRLIYYSQIVNDFQKGDIAEGYSVSREKKESFPLTVTSAQKNPTAFYLCASSIPTASKNLFFGSGTQLSVL.

This clone has more than one count but fewer than ten. The chain combines TRBV5-4 with TRBJ1-2; tentatively, D is TRBD1 (6 bases). Germline V gene data show CDR1 as SGHNT and CDR2 as YYREEE (reference sequence). Between the trimmed V and J ends, which lost 4 bases and 7 bases, there was a span of 14 bases. The CDR3 is 13 amino acids. The CDR3 is CASSPGQGVGYTF. The CDR3 DNA reads as TGTGCCAGCAGCCCGGGACAAGGTGTTGGCTACACCTTC.

This clone was observed a handful of times. The rearrangement links TRBV10-3 to TRBJ2-1; D might be TRBD2 (5 bases). This CDR3 comprises 10 residues. Trimming stripped 10 bases from V and 9 bases from J, with 10 bases between. Germline V gives CDR1 ENHRY, CDR2 SYGVKD. The CDR3: CATGFGEQFF. The CDR3 bases are TGTGCCACGGGGTTCGGTGAGCAGTTCTTC.

This chain uses TRBV28 with TRBJ2-7; D is perhaps TRBD1 (5 bases). This CDR3 comprises 13 residues. Between the trimmed V and J ends, which lost 5 bases and 7 bases, there was a span of 15 bases. The germline V gene has CDR1 MDHEN and CDR2 SYDVKM. The CDR3 coding sequence is TGTGCCAGCAGTCCCCCGGCAGGGCTTGAGCAGTACTTC. Encoded protein: CASSPPAGLEQYF.

V usage is TRBV5-6 and J usage is TRBJ2-7; D gene unclear. The CDR3 totals 15 residues. Germline lookup yields CDR1 SGHDT and CDR2 YYEEEE. V was trimmed by 1 base and J by 1 base, leaving 12 bases between them. The CDR3 region is CASSLWSAGSYEQYF. DNA for the CDR3: TGTGCCAGCAGCTTGTGGTCGGCAGGTTCCTACGAGCAGTACTTC.

The chain joins TRBV11-2 to TRBJ2-2; D ambiguous. The germline V and J ends were trimmed by 2 bases and 4 bases, with 8 bases remaining between them. The germline gives CDR1 SGHAT, CDR2 FQNNGV. The CDR3 sequence is 14 residues long. This chain's CDR3 is CASSLLASTGELFF. The CDR3 region has the DNA TGTGCCAGCAGCTTACTGGCTTCCACCGGGGAGCTGTTTTTT. Full variable domain (rest looked up from reference TRBV11-2 and TRBJ2-2): EAGVAQSPRYKIIEKRQSVAFWCNPISGHATLYWYQQILGQGPKLLIQFQNNGVVDDSQLPKDRFSAERLKGVDSTLKIQPAKLEDSAVYLCASSLLASTGELFFGEGSRLTVL.

In DNA form, the CDR3 reads TGTGCCAGCAGCTTCGCCCCTAGCGCGAGCTCCTACAATGAGCAGTTCTTC. Its translation: CASSFAPSASSYNEQFF. J is TRBJ2-1 and V is TRBV7-2, with D perhaps matching TRBD2 (6 bases). V was cut by 3 bases and J by 0 bases, with 15 bases left in between. In germline, CDR1 is SGHTA, CDR2 FQGNSA. The CDR3 runs 17 residues.

This clone was seen more than once but under ten times. The J gene is TRBJ2-7, the V gene TRBV6-6; 10 bases are shared with TRBD2. The CDR3 has 14 amino acids. The V gene's germline CDR1 is MNHNY and CDR2 SVGAGI (reference sequence). V was clipped by 5 bases and J by 3 bases; unmatched bases: 4. CDR3 amino acids: CASSGTSDYYEQYF. The CDR3 DNA reads TGTGCCAGCAGTGGGACTAGCGATTACTACGAGCAGTACTTC.

A word on this clone: This sample also contains other DNA sequences that code for the same CDR3. The chain is built from TRBV18 and TRBJ2-7; D unclear. This CDR3 spans 14 amino acids. Germline V gives CDR1 KGHSH, CDR2 LQKENI. Trimming took off 3 bases at V and 2 bases at J, with 11 bases between the two ends. CDR3 coding DNA: TGTGCCAGCTCACCTGGGCAGGAGCCCTACGAGCAGTACTTC. Amino acid sequence: CASSPGQEPYEQYF.

This clone was recorded a few times. The chain carries TRBV18 and TRBJ2-3; tentatively, D is TRBD1 (6 bases). This CDR3 is built from 16 residues. In germline, CDR1 is KGHSH, CDR2 LQKENI. With 1 base removed from V and 5 bases from J, the gap between germline ends came to 16 bases. Written as DNA, the CDR3 is TGTGCCAGCTCACCACGAACAGGGAGTCGGGAAGATACGCAGTATTTT. Amino acid sequence: CASSPRTGSREDTQYF.